The rows below give T cell receptor beta chains drawn from one sample of a study of shared clonotypes between healthy human individuals. Clones were sequenced by immunoSEQ multiplex PCR, and TCRdb holds only the in-frame ones, with some missing. This repertoire shows about 590,000 clones, 95% to 96% found once; its top ten account for 0.09% to 0.13%. Sample: naive CD8+ T cells sorted from blood. The receptors come from a woman aged 25 to 39 in good health. Each CDR3 is given with its conserved first and last residue. The D gene is left open where the match is weak. Only some rows state a clone size, as once, few, many or a class for expanded clones.

>TRBJ1-1|.|TRBV27|.
TGTGCCAGCAGTGCCCGGGCGAACACTGAAGCTTTCTTT
CASSARANTEAFF
>TRBJ1-3|TRBD1|TRBV9|once
TGTGCCAGCAGCATCGACAGGGACTCTGGAAACACCATATATTTT
CASSIDRDSGNTIYF
>TRBJ2-7|.|TRBV6-5|.
TGTGCCAGCTCCCTCATAGGGTCCGGCTCCTACGAGCAGTACTTC
CASSLIGSGSYEQYF
>TRBJ2-1|TRBD2|TRBV6-1|.
TGTGCCAGCAGTGAATCAGCGGGAGCTTCCTACAATGAGCAGTTCTTC
CASSESAGASYNEQFF
>TRBJ2-1|.|TRBV27|.
TGTGCCAGCAGTTTATCCGCATACAATGAGCAGTTCTTC
CASSLSAYNEQFF
>TRBJ1-4|.|TRBV21-1|.
TGTGCCAGCAGCACATACAGGGGGCGCGAGGAAAAACTGTTTTTT
CASSTYRGREEKLFF
>TRBJ2-2|TRBD2|TRBV27|.
TGTGCCACCCTCGGAGCGGGAGGCGGGGAACTGTTTTTT
CATLGAGGGELFF
>TRBJ1-2|.|TRBV9|.
TGTGCCAGCAGCGTAGGTCAGGATCCCTATGGCTACACCTTC
CASSVGQDPYGYTF
>TRBJ2-3|.|TRBV7-3|.
TGTGCCAGCAGCCCCGAGGGCGGAGATACGCAGTATTTT
CASSPEGGDTQYF
>TRBJ1-5|.|TRBV27|.
TGTGCCAGCAGTTTATTCCCACGGGAGAACGATCAGCCCCAGCATTTT
CASSLFPRENDQPQHF